The entry below describes one TCR beta chain. This clone was seen more than once but under ten times. What antigen it recognizes has not been identified. Per-nucleotide qualities are absent, and no much larger clonotype sits a single base away. From the cysteine through the phenylalanine, the CDR3 covers 16 amino acids. The retained sequence is limited to the CDR3, 48 bases, with the frame set at the first base. Germline trimming amounts to 8 bases on V and 7 bases on J, with 11 as the count of junction bases outside the gene matches. CDR1 MDHEN and CDR2 SYDVKM were looked up in the germline V gene. TCRbeta CDR3 regions were profiled with the immunoSEQ Assay using bias-controlled multiplex PCR amplification of genomic DNA. As for the original processing: To quantify the absolute abundance of each unique TCRbeta CDR3 region, the sequences were collapsed and filtered. Differential abundance was tested with two models: a binomial (Fisher-equivalent) model and a beta-binomial model that adds time-dependent variance fitted from healthy donors. Clones with fewer than 5 combined templates were excluded, and clones with Benjamini-Hochberg FDR below 0.01 were called differentially abundant. Using the form v = (b*log(k)+a)^2, the beta-binomial variance was modeled as a function of the total template count across the two samples. TCRdb took over this immuneACCESS table, retaining in-frame rearrangements with V and J assigned. Such tables are incomplete; in checked studies, under half of the missing clones stem from an unresolved V gene, and the remainder is unexplained. V and J calls and clone size are as listed in that table; D and trimming were resolved from the DNA. The sample table contains about 97,000 clones; only one count was recorded for around nine tenths of them. The top ten hold about a sixth of the sample.

No immune events such as infections were documented for the healthy donors during the collection period. Healthy-donor blood repertoires served as a training cohort to calibrate time-dependent variance in a beta-binomial model of T-cell clone differential abundance. The training cohort was composed of around ten healthy donors, 3 female and 7 male. An age range of about 29 to 65 years, with an average of 43 years, was recorded for the donors. Whole blood from each healthy donor was obtained from a commercial supplier and was collected at three time points roughly 13 days apart. Genomic DNA was extracted from unsorted whole blood for immunosequencing. The sample belongs to a study of identifying expanded T cells in peripheral blood (dated by TCRdb to the late 2010s). General notes on the study: Separate aliquots of the same genomic DNA pool were sequenced to produce technical replicates, and four replicates were compared in pairs.

The research as a whole found: Variance in clone template counts between approximately two-week samples significantly increased with total template count across all healthy donors. Across all healthy-donor time intervals, the beta-binomial model significantly lowered both the number of clones called differentially abundant and the false-positive rate. Between technical replicates the binomial model flagged roughly 1.2 differentially abundant clones, whereas over around two weeks the binomial model flagged about 16.4 and over about four weeks 19 to 20. The authors expected that biological variance in healthy repertoires might rise further over much longer intervals, such as months to years.

The rearranged segments are TRBV28 and TRBJ1-6, with 10 middle bases fitting TRBD1. The sample comprised blood. The clonotype comes from a person between 18 and 75 years old in good health. The CDR3 protein sequence reads: CASSLRTGGNNSPLHF. The DNA sequence follows: TGTGCCAGCTCTCTACGGACAGGGGGGAACAATTCACCCCTCCACTTT.